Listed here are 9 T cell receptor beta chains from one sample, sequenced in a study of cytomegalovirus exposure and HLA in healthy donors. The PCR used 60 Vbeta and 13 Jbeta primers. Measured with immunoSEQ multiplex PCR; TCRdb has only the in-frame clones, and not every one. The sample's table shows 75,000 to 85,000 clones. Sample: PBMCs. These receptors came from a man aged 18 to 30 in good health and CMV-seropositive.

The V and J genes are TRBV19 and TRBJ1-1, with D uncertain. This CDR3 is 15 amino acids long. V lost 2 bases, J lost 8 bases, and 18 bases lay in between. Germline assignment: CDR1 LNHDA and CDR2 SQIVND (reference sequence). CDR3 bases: TGTGCCAGTAGTATATACGAGGGCGATCCTCTCGAAGCTTTCTTT. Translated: CASSIYEGDPLEAFF.

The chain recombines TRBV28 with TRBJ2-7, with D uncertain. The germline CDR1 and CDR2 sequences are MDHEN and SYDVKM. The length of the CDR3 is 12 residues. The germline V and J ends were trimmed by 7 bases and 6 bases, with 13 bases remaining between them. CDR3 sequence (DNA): TGTGCCAGCACTTCGACTCCCATCGAGCAGTACTTC. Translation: CASTSTPIEQYF.

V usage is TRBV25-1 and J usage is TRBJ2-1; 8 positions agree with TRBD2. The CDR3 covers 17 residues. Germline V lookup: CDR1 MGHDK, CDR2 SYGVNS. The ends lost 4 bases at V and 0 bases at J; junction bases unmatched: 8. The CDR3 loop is CASSVSLGGGSYNEQFF. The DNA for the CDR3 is TGTGCCAGCAGTGTCTCCCTCGGGGGGGGCTCCTACAATGAGCAGTTCTTC. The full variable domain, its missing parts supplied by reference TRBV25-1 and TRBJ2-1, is EADIYQTPRYLVIGTGKKITLECSQTMGHDKMYWYQQDPGMELHLIHYSYGVNSTEKGDLSSESTVSRIRTEHFPLTLESARPSHTSQYLCASSVSLGGGSYNEQFFGPGTRLTVL.

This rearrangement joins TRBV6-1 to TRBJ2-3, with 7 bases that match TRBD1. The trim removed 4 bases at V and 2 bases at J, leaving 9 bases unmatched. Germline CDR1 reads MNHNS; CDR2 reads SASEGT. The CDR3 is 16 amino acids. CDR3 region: CASSGGTETNTDTQYF. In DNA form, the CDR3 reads TGTGCCAGCAGTGGAGGGACAGAAACAAACACAGATACGCAGTATTTT.

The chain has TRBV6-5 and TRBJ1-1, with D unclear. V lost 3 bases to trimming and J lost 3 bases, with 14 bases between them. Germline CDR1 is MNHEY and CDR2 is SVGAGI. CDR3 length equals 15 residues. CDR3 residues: CASSYFQNSDTEAFF. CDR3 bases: TGTGCCAGCAGTTATTTTCAGAATAGCGACACTGAAGCTTTCTTT.

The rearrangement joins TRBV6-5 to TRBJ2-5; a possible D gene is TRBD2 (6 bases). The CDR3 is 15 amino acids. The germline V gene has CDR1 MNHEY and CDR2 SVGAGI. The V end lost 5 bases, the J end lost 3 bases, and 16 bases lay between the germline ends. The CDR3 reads CASSLPRGGEETQYF. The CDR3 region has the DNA TGTGCCAGCAGTCTGCCCCGCGGCGGGGAAGAGACCCAGTACTTC.

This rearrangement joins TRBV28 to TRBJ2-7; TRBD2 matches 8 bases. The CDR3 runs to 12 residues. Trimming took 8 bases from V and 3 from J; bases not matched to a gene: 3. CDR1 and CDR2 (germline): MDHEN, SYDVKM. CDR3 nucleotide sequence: TGTGCCAGCCGGGGGGGTGTCTACGAGCAGTACTTC. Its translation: CASRGGVYEQYF.

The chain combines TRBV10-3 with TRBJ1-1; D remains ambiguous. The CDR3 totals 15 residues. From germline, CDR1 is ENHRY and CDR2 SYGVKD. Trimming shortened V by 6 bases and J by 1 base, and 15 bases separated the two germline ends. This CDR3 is CAIRTQWSENTEAFF. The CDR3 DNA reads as TGTGCCATCAGGACACAGTGGTCAGAGAACACTGAAGCTTTCTTT.

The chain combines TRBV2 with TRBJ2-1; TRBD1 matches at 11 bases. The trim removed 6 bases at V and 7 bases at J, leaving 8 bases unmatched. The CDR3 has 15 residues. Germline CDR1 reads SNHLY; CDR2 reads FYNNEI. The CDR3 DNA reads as TGTGCCAGCAGCCCCGGACAGGGGGCTTCGAATGAGCAGTTCTTC. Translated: CASSPGQGASNEQFF.